This T cell receptor (beta chain) was sequenced during a study of blood T cell repertoires in COVID-19. Across the study: The origin of the acute and convalescent COVID-19 samples was the United States, Italy and Spain. Sources were T cells, B-cell-depleted T cells, or PBMCs; the material itself was cDNA or gDNA.

Study processing details: Using reference gene primer amplification, nucleated cell counts were estimated. This table comes from immunoSEQ multiplex PCR, and its TCRdb copy is limited to in-frame clones, with some not included. V, J and clone size were drawn from that table, and D and trimming were deduced from the DNA. Of 30,000 to 40,000 clones in the sample, around 77% are singletons; the top ten hold roughly 35%. The CDR3 is 15 amino acids. Germline CDR1 SGHTA, CDR2 FQGNSA. The ends were cut back, 2 bases at V and 3 bases at J, with 13 bases in the middle. The genes are TRBV7-2 and TRBJ1-1; D is undetermined. The sequencing sample was made of peripheral blood. The TCR was taken from a man older than 75 with active or convalescent COVID-19. The CDR3 reads CASSLRETLDTEAFF. The CDR3 DNA follows: TGTGCCAGCAGCTTACGTGAGACTTTGGACACTGAAGCTTTCTTT.